The clone carrying this T cell receptor beta chain appeared a few times. Its antigen is unknown. The sample belongs to a study of human T cells and chemical hapten exposure. General study findings and limits: There was a positive correlation between PT1 expanded TCR counts and patch test score.

Time point in this sample: pre-sensitization, week 0. The treatment was: therapeutic diphenylcyclopropenone sensitization with weekly scalp DPC. This CDR3 spans 15 amino acids. The germline V and J ends were trimmed by 3 bases and 7 bases, with 15 bases remaining between them. CDR1 is MDHEN, CDR2 SYDVKM, per germline. MiXCR, applied by TCRdb to the RACE reads, yields one record per CDR3 protein. Of about 380,000 distinct CDR3 sequences in the sample, about 5.1% were seen once. The sequence came from a woman between 50 and 59 years old with alopecia areata. Some clones in this sample may be carry-over from other donors' samples. The chain is built from TRBV28 and TRBJ2-2, with D tentatively TRBD2 (6 bases). The sequencing here drew on whole blood, taken in connection with sensitization to the hapten diphenylcyclopropenone (DPC). The CDR3 sequence is CASSFEAGLGGELFF. In DNA form, the CDR3 reads TGTGCCAGCAGTTTTGAAGCGGGTCTTGGCGGGGAGCTGTTTTTT.